This T cell receptor (beta chain) was sequenced in a study of blood T cell repertoires in COVID-19. Assay used: immunoSEQ multiplex PCR; TCRdb lists only in-frame clones, some missing. This sample yields more than 100,000 clones, of which about 92% are seen a single time; about 15% belongs to the top ten. CDR3 length: 14 amino acids. Trimming at V came to 8 bases and at J to 1 base, leaving 2 bases not matched to a gene. Looked up from germline, CDR1 is MNHEY and CDR2 is SMNVEV (reference sequence). The sequence was obtained from a woman of 80 years or more in a cohort sampled during active COVID-19. The chain uses TRBV27 and TRBJ2-1; 10 bases fit TRBD1. Specimen: peripheral blood. The CDR3 sequence: CASWGQGSYNEQFF. The CDR3 bases are TGTGCCAGCTGGGGACAGGGGTCCTACAATGAGCAGTTCTTC.